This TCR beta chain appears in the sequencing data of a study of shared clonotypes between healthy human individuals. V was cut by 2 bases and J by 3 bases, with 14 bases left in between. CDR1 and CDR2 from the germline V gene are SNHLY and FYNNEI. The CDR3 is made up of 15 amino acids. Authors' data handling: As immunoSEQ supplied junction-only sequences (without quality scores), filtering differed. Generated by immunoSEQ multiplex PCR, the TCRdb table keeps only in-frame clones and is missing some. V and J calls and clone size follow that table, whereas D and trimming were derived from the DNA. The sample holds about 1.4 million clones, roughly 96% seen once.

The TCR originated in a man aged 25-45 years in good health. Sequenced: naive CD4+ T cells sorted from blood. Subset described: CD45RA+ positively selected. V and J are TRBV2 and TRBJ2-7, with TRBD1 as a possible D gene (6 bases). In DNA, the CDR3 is TGTGCCAGCAGTGAACTCTTCGACAGGATCTACGAGCAGTACTTC. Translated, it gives CASSELFDRIYEQYF.